This TCR beta chain was sequenced for a study of vaccination effects on CD4 cells after COVID-19. Pools of viral peptides were used by the ViraFEST assay to expand antigen-specific CD4+ T cells ahead of sequencing. The authors isolated CD4+ T cells after about eleven days of culture. Each vaccine recipient was nucleocapsid antibody negative and had no prior SARS-CoV-2 infection. Around 2 million PBMC were placed in each well, which was supplemented with approximately 9.2 IU/ml IL-2 and around 10 ug/ml peptides. IL-2 medium was substituted for half the medium on days 3 and 7. Notes on the study in general: Marked clonal contraction of both clone types appeared late after vaccination. Common cold coronaviruses were cross-recognized by only 1 of 255 vaccine-induced clones in healthy vaccinees.

Clones were read by immunoSEQ multiplex PCR, and TCRdb kept only the in-frame ones, dropping some. The sample records 20,000 to 25,000 clones, roughly two thirds being singletons. Concerning this clone itself: Its antigen is still unknown.

The V and J ends lost 0 bases and 0 bases respectively, with 7 bases between them. Germline values: CDR1 SGDLS, CDR2 YYNGEE. The CDR3 consists of 15 residues. Sequences were derived from CD4+ T cells from PBMCs cultured with HCoV-NL63 spike peptides, sampled before COVID-19 vaccination. The chain carries TRBV9 and TRBJ2-1; the D is unclear. This sequence originates from a human donor who received a COVID-19 vaccine. The CDR3 protein is CASSVDSLSYNEQFF. As DNA, the CDR3 is TGTGCCAGCAGCGTAGACAGTCTCTCCTACAATGAGCAGTTCTTC.